Below, 22 T cell receptor beta chains from the same sample are listed, as sequenced in a study of cytomegalovirus exposure and HLA in healthy donors. Primers: 60 Vbeta forward and 13 Jbeta reverse. The data were produced by immunoSEQ multiplex PCR, yet TCRdb's version contains in-frame clones alone and is incomplete. Of 90,000 to 110,000 clones in the sample, 60% to 80% are singletons; the top ten hold approximately 3%. Specimen: PBMCs. The receptors come from a man aged 25 to 45 in good health and CMV-seronegative.

The genes are TRBV6-4 and TRBJ1-1; the D is unclear. The CDR3 is 13 residues long. Trimming cost V 6 bases and J 2 bases, with 10 bases left between them. The germline V gene encodes CDR1 MRHNA and CDR2 SNTAGT. DNA for the CDR3: TGTGCCAGCAGCTACTCACGAAACACTGAAGCTTTCTTT. The encoded protein is CASSYSRNTEAFF.

V is TRBV2 and J is TRBJ1-6; D may be TRBD1 (5 bases). V was cut by 3 bases and J by 8 bases, with 11 bases left in between. This CDR3 has 14 amino acids. Germline CDR1 is SNHLY and CDR2 is FYNNEI. CDR3 DNA: TGTGCCAGCAGTGAGGCGGGGGGTTATTCACCCCTCCACTTT. Translation gives CASSEAGGYSPLHF. Looking up the rest from reference TRBV2 and TRBJ1-6 gives the full variable domain: EPEVTQTPSHQVTQMGQEVILRCVPISNHLYFYWYRQILGQKVEFLVSFYNNEISEKSEIFDDQFSVERPDGSNFTLKIRSTKLEDSAMYFCASSEAGGYSPLHFGNGTRLTVT.

The rearrangement uses TRBV9 and TRBJ2-4; 11 bases fit TRBD2. The CDR3 is made up of 16 amino acids. V shed 0 bases and J 5 bases; nucleotides not matched to a gene: 4. The germline V gene has CDR1 SGDLS and CDR2 YYNGEE. The chain's CDR3 is CASSVGVAGGENIQYF. The DNA for the CDR3 is TGTGCCAGCAGCGTAGGTGTAGCGGGAGGGGAAAACATTCAGTACTTC.

This rearrangement joins TRBV28 to TRBJ2-1; D possibly corresponds to TRBD1 (6 bases). The germline CDR1 and CDR2 sequences are MDHEN and SYDVKM. V was pared by 6 bases and J by 8 bases, with 11 bases between. This CDR3 is 12 amino acids long. CDR3 coding DNA: TGTGCCAGCAGCCTCAGGGGATATGAGCAGTTCTTC. Translated, it gives CASSLRGYEQFF.

A single count supports this clone. This chain connects TRBV11-2 to TRBJ2-5; 8 bases line up with TRBD2. Germline-derived CDR1 and CDR2 are SGHAT and FQNNGV. CDR3 length equals 13 residues. Losses at the gene ends were 4 bases for V and 5 bases for J; bases not matched to a gene: 3. CDR3 in DNA: TGTGCCAGCAGCTCAGCGGGAGAGGAGACCCAGTACTTC. Amino acid sequence: CASSSAGEETQYF.

The V gene is TRBV7-9, the J gene TRBJ2-1, with 7 positions matching TRBD2. There are 10 residues in the CDR3. Germline V gene data show CDR1 as SEHNR and CDR2 as FQNEAQ (reference sequence). The CDR3 region is CSWGGNEQFF. The CDR3 nucleotides read TGTTCCTGGGGGGGGAATGAGCAGTTCTTC.

For this clone: Other DNA sequences in this specimen translate into the identical CDR3. The rearrangement uses TRBV5-1 and TRBJ1-5, with 9 nucleotides matching TRBD1. The germline V gene has CDR1 SGHRS and CDR2 YFSETQ. J was trimmed by 4 bases and V by 4 bases; bases with no gene match: 6. The CDR3 is 15 amino acids. CDR3 nucleotides: TGCGCCAGCAGCCCCGGGACAGGGAGTAATCAGCCCCAGCATTTT. Its protein is CASSPGTGSNQPQHF.

The chain carries TRBV19 and TRBJ1-5; D unresolved. Deletions cut 10 bases from V and 2 bases from J, with 21 bases between. The CDR3 runs 16 residues. Germline-derived CDR1 and CDR2 are LNHDA and SQIVND (reference sequence). The CDR3 sequence: CATTHRGEDGNQPQHF. CDR3 nucleotide sequence: TGTGCCACCACCCATCGGGGAGAGGACGGCAATCAGCCCCAGCATTTT. The full variable domain, in which reference TRBV19 and TRBJ1-5 provide the parts outside the CDR3, is DGGITQSPKYLFRKEGQNVTLSCEQNLNHDAMYWYRQDPGQGLRLIYYSQIVNDFQKGDIAEGYSVSREKKESFPLTVTSAQKNPTAFYLCATTHRGEDGNQPQHFGDGTRLSIL.

The genes are TRBV11-2 and TRBJ2-5; D might be TRBD1 (5 bases). Per germline, CDR1 SGHAT and CDR2 FQNNGV. Trimming took 1 base from V and 2 from J, leaving 17 bases between them. The CDR3 covers 17 residues. CDR3: CASSLGPEGVGQETQYF. CDR3 nucleotides: TGTGCCAGCAGCTTAGGGCCGGAAGGGGTGGGACAAGAGACCCAGTACTTC.

The chain recombines TRBV7-9 with TRBJ2-5; 9 bases map to TRBD1. The CDR3 sequence is 15 residues long. V shed 5 bases and J 5 bases; nucleotides not matched to a gene: 9. Germline-derived CDR1 and CDR2 are SEHNR and FQNEAQ (reference sequence). The CDR3 region is CASSPGQGMGETQYF. The CDR3 DNA follows: TGTGCCAGCAGCCCAGGACAGGGGATGGGGGAGACCCAGTACTTC.

The chain uses TRBV5-8 and TRBJ2-7, with TRBD2 matching over 12 bases. CDR3 length: 17 residues. Germline V lookup: CDR1 SGHTS, CDR2 YDEGEE. V lost 5 bases to trimming and J lost 3 bases; unmatched junction nucleotides: 12. The CDR3 region is CASSSHLMTSGSYEQYF. The CDR3 DNA is TGTGCCAGCAGTTCCCACCTCATGACTAGCGGGAGCTACGAGCAGTACTTC.

This chain uses TRBV29-1 with TRBJ2-7; the match to TRBD2 covers 9 bases. This CDR3 has 15 amino acids. Per germline, CDR1 SQVTM and CDR2 ANQGSEA. The V and J ends lost 6 bases and 3 bases, in that order; junction bases with no gene match: 12. The CDR3 DNA sequence: TGCAGCGTCTCCATGGGACATAGCGGGAGCTACGAGCAGTACTTC. Protein: CSVSMGHSGSYEQYF.

This chain connects TRBV6-6 to TRBJ1-5; tentatively, D is TRBD1 (5 bases). V was pared by 2 bases and J by 5 bases, with 10 bases between. The CDR3 has 14 amino acids. The germline V gene encodes CDR1 MNHNY and CDR2 SVGAGI (reference sequence). DNA of the CDR3: TGTGCCAGCAGTTACAAGGGGCCGGATCAGCCCCAGCATTTT. This gives the protein CASSYKGPDQPQHF.

In this sample, this clone turned up once. The chain is built from TRBV18 and TRBJ1-1, with a tentative D call TRBD1 (6 bases). This CDR3 has 15 residues. The germline CDR1 and CDR2 sequences are KGHSH and LQKENI. The V gene lost 1 base and the J gene lost 0 bases, with 9 bases spanning the gap. The CDR3 loop reads CASSPLDSMNTEAFF. The CDR3 nucleotides read TGTGCCAGCTCACCACTGGACAGCATGAACACTGAAGCTTTCTTT.

Concerning this clone itself: An end of the junction differs from the germline gene, which may be a read error. CDR3 sequence: CASRSSGANGLTF. The CDR3 region has the DNA TGTGCCAGCAGGAGCTCTGGGGCCAACGGCCTGACTTTC. The chain uses TRBV28 and TRBJ2-6; D is possibly TRBD1 (5 bases). The germline V gene has CDR1 MDHEN and CDR2 SYDVKM. The CDR3 length is 13 residues.

The chain recombines TRBV2 with TRBJ2-1; TRBD1 might be the D (6 bases). The CDR3 spans 12 residues. V lost 1 base and J lost 14, with 12 bases in between. Looked up from germline, CDR1 is SNHLY and CDR2 is FYNNEI. The CDR3 nucleotides read TGTGCCAGCAGTGAAGAAGGGACAAAGAAGTTCTTC. Its translation is CASSEEGTKKFF.

The chain couples TRBV28 to TRBJ1-2, with 9 bases lining up with TRBD1. Germline values: CDR1 MDHEN, CDR2 SYDVKM. V was clipped by 4 bases and J by 4 bases; unmatched bases: 7. The CDR3 is made up of 15 amino acids. CDR3 DNA: TGTGCCAGCAGTTCACAGGGGGCGGCCTTCTATGGCTACACCTTC. Translated, it gives CASSSQGAAFYGYTF.

The chain has TRBV4-1 and TRBJ2-7; 15 nucleotides match TRBD2. CDR3 length equals 19 residues. Looked up from germline, CDR1 is MGHRA and CDR2 is YSYEKL. With V trimmed by 0 bases and J by 3 bases, 9 bases remained unmatched. The CDR3 region has the DNA TGCGCCAGCAGCCAAGACTCTCGGACTAGCGGGAGGGCCAGCTACGAGCAGTACTTC. Translation gives CASSQDSRTSGRASYEQYF.

The chain couples TRBV5-1 to TRBJ2-5; 7 bases line up with TRBD1. This CDR3 has 16 residues. Germline-derived CDR1 and CDR2 are SGHRS and YFSETQ. V gave up 0 bases and J gave up 2 bases; unmatched junction bases: 7. CDR3 coding DNA: TGCGCCAGCAGCTTGGCCATGGTCAGGGGGCAAGAGACCCAGTACTTC. Protein sequence: CASSLAMVRGQETQYF.

The genes are TRBV29-1 and TRBJ1-3; a possible D gene is TRBD1 (5 bases). There are 14 residues in the CDR3. Germline CDR1 is SQVTM and CDR2 is ANQGSEA. The V gene lost 4 bases and the J gene lost 1 base, with 11 bases spanning the gap. The CDR3 DNA reads TGCAGCGTTGGGGGCCAGGGATCTGGAAACACCATATATTTT. It codes for CSVGGQGSGNTIYF.

With respect to this clone: Germline and junction disagree at one end, which may indicate a read error. The chain links TRBV5-8 to TRBJ2-4, with 9 nucleotides matching TRBD1. The germline gives CDR1 SGHTS, CDR2 YDEGEE. The length of the CDR3 is 18 residues. CDR3 nucleotide sequence: TGTGCCAGCAGCTTGGCCAGGGACAGGGCACTAGCCAAAAACAGTCAGTACTTC. As protein: CASSLARDRALAKNSQYF.

J is TRBJ2-1 and V is TRBV29-1, with 9 bases aligning to TRBD1. The V gene's germline CDR1 is SQVTM and CDR2 ANQGSEA. This CDR3 spans 14 amino acids. Trimming at V came to 7 bases and at J to 1 base, leaving 5 bases not matched to a gene. As DNA, the CDR3 is TGCAGCGGGACAGGGGCATCATCCTACAATGAGCAGTTCTTC. It translates to CSGTGASSYNEQFF.